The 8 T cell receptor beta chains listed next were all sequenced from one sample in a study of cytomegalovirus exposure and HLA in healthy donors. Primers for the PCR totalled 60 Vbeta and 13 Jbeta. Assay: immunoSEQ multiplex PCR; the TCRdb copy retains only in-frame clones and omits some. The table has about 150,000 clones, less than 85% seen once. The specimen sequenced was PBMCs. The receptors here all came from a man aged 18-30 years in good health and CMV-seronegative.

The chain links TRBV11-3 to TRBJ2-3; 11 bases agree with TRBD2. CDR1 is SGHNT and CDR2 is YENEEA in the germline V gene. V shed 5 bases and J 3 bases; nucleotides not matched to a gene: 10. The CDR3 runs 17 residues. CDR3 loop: CASSPLGLAGRTDTQYF. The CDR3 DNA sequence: TGTGCCAGCAGCCCCCTAGGACTAGCGGGTAGGACAGATACGCAGTATTTT.

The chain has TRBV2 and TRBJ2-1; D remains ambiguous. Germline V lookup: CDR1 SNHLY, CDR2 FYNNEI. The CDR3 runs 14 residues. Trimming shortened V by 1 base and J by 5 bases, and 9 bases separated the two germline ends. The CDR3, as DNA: TGTGCCAGCAGTGAAGGACTGCCGAACAATGAGCAGTTCTTC. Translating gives CASSEGLPNNEQFF.

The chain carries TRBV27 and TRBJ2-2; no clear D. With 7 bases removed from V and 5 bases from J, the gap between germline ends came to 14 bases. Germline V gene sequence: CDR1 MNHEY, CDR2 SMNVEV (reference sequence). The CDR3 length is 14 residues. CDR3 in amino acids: CASIALRGTGELFF. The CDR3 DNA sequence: TGTGCCAGCATAGCACTCCGTGGAACCGGGGAGCTGTTTTTT.

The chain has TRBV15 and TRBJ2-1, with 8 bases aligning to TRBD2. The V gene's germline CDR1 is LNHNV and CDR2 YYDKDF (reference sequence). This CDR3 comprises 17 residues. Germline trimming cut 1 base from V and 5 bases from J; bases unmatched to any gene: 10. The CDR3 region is CATSRALSGKGHNEQFF. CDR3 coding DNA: TGTGCCACCAGCAGAGCTCTTAGCGGGAAGGGCCACAATGAGCAGTTCTTC.

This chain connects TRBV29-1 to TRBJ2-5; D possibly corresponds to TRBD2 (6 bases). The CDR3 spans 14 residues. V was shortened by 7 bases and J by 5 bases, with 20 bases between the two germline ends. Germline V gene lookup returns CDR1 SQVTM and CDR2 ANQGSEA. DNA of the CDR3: TGCAGCGGGCTTGAGGCGGAGGGGCACGAGACCCAGTACTTC. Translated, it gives CSGLEAEGHETQYF.

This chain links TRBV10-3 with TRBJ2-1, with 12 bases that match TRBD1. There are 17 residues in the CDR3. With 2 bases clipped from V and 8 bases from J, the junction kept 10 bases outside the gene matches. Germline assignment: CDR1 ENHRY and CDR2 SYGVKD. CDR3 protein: CAISETTGTGGRDEQFF. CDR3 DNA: TGTGCCATCAGTGAGACCACCGGGACAGGGGGCCGGGATGAGCAGTTCTTC.

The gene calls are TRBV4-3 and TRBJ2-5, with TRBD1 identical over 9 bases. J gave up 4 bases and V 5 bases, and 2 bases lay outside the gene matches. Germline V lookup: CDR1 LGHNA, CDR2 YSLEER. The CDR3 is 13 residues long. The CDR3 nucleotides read TGCGCCAGCAGCGTGGGACAGGGAGAGACCCAGTACTTC. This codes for CASSVGQGETQYF.

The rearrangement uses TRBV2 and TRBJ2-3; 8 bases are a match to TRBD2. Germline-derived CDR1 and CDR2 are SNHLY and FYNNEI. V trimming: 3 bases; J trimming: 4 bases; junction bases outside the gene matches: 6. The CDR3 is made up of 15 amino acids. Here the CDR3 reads CASSDDGGAADTQYF. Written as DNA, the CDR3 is TGTGCCAGCAGTGATGACGGGGGGGCCGCAGATACGCAGTATTTT.